This passage covers 4 T cell receptor beta chains from one sample sequenced in a study of blood T cell repertoires in COVID-19. TCRdb's table, derived via immunoSEQ multiplex PCR, lists solely in-frame clones and lacks some. Among almost 70,000 clones listed, approximately 88% were seen once. Material for sequencing was peripheral blood. These receptors originate from a woman in her 70s with acute or convalescent COVID-19.

This clone has just one count. The chain uses TRBV5-1 and TRBJ1-5; D not certain. Germline values: CDR1 SGHRS, CDR2 YFSETQ. The CDR3 has 13 amino acids. Trimming left V 5 bases short and J 4 bases short, with 10 bases between. CDR3 loop: CASRSNENQPQHF. The DNA of the CDR3 is TGCGCCAGCAGGTCGAATGAGAATCAGCCCCAGCATTTT.

V usage is TRBV18 and J usage is TRBJ1-1; D might be TRBD1 (5 bases). Germline V CDR1 and CDR2: KGHSH, LQKENI. The V and J ends lost 6 bases and 8 bases respectively, with 10 bases between them. The CDR3 runs to 11 residues. CDR3 in amino acids: CASSLRGEAFF. In DNA, the CDR3 is TGTGCCAGCTCCCTTCGGGGGGAAGCTTTCTTT.

J is TRBJ1-4 and V is TRBV5-1, with D possibly matching TRBD1 (6 bases). V was pared by 4 bases and J by 5 bases, with 12 bases between. CDR3 length: 14 amino acids. Germline V lookup: CDR1 SGHRS, CDR2 YFSETQ. CDR3 DNA: TGCGCCAGCAGCCTGGGAGGGGGAAATGAAAAACTGTTTTTT. It yields the protein CASSLGGGNEKLFF.

CDR3 protein: CASSFERGYTDTQYF. In DNA, the CDR3 is TGTGCCAGCAGTTTTGAAAGGGGTTACACAGATACGCAGTATTTT. The rearrangement uses TRBV28 and TRBJ2-3, with D possibly TRBD1 on 5 matching bases. This CDR3 spans 15 amino acids. Trimming took 3 bases from V and 2 from J, leaving 12 bases between them. Germline values: CDR1 MDHEN, CDR2 SYDVKM.